A selection of T cell receptor beta chains follows, all from one sample in a study of monozygotic twins with cystic fibrosis. Generated by immunoSEQ multiplex PCR, the TCRdb table keeps only in-frame clones and is missing some. The sample yields under 25,000 clones, approximately 97% seen once. Sequenced: blood. These receptor sequences come from a woman aged 25 to 39 with cystic fibrosis. Both conserved end residues are part of each CDR3. The order of the fields is D gene, V gene, J gene, clone size, CDR3 protein, CDR3 DNA. A D gene is named only where the DNA matches it firmly. The listing skips clone size in some rows; elsewhere it reads once, few, many or a size class.

d_gene: .; v_gene: TRBV19; j_gene: TRBJ1-2; abundance: .; CDR3aa: CASSRASNYGYTF; CDR3nt: TGTGCCAGTAGCAGGGCTTCTAACTATGGCTACACCTTC
d_gene: .; v_gene: TRBV7-9; j_gene: TRBJ1-6; abundance: .; CDR3aa: CASSLDDRAQHPNSPLHF; CDR3nt: TGTGCCAGCAGCTTAGACGATAGGGCCCAACACCCTAATTCACCCCTCCACTTT
d_gene: TRBD1; v_gene: TRBV6-4; j_gene: TRBJ1-1; abundance: few; CDR3aa: CASSRTGNTEAFF; CDR3nt: TGTGCCAGCAGTCGGACAGGGAACACTGAAGCTTTCTTT
d_gene: .; v_gene: TRBV5-1; j_gene: TRBJ2-4; abundance: .; CDR3aa: CASSLSGNIQYF; CDR3nt: TGCGCCAGCAGCTTGTCCGGAAACATTCAGTACTTC
d_gene: .; v_gene: TRBV19; j_gene: TRBJ1-2; abundance: few; CDR3aa: CASKGIAGVKNRDYGYTF; CDR3nt: TGTGCCAGTAAAGGTATCGCGGGAGTAAAAAATCGGGACTATGGCTACACCTTC
d_gene: .; v_gene: TRBV29-1; j_gene: TRBJ1-1; abundance: .; CDR3aa: CSVGEPNTEAFF; CDR3nt: TGCAGCGTTGGGGAACCGAACACTGAAGCTTTCTTT
d_gene: .; v_gene: TRBV4-1; j_gene: TRBJ2-1; abundance: .; CDR3aa: CASSQGRGRVEQFF; CDR3nt: TGCGCCAGCAGCCAGGGGAGGGGGCGGGTTGAGCAGTTCTTC
d_gene: .; v_gene: TRBV29-1; j_gene: TRBJ2-2; abundance: .; CDR3aa: CSAGARNTGELFF; CDR3nt: TGCAGCGCGGGGGCCAGGAACACCGGGGAGCTGTTTTTT
d_gene: TRBD1; v_gene: TRBV11-2; j_gene: TRBJ1-2; abundance: .; CDR3aa: CASSPGQTVYGYTF; CDR3nt: TGTGCCAGCAGCCCGGGACAGACTGTCTATGGCTACACCTTC
d_gene: .; v_gene: TRBV7-6; j_gene: TRBJ2-5; abundance: .; CDR3aa: CASSSPSNRVGTQYF; CDR3nt: TGTGCCAGCAGCTCACCTAGTAATCGGGTCGGGACCCAGTACTTC
d_gene: .; v_gene: TRBV6-6; j_gene: TRBJ2-5; abundance: .; CDR3aa: CASSYGEETQYF; CDR3nt: TGTGCCAGCAGTTACGGTGAAGAGACCCAGTACTTC
d_gene: .; v_gene: TRBV7-8; j_gene: TRBJ1-5; abundance: .; CDR3aa: CASRGGYSNQPQHF; CDR3nt: TGTGCCAGCAGGGGTGGCTATAGCAATCAGCCCCAGCATTTT
d_gene: .; v_gene: TRBV18; j_gene: TRBJ2-1; abundance: .; CDR3aa: CASSPPFGPAGAWEQFF; CDR3nt: TGTGCCAGCTCGCCCCCCTTTGGCCCGGCGGGTGCATGGGAGCAGTTCTTC
d_gene: .; v_gene: TRBV2; j_gene: TRBJ1-2; abundance: .; CDR3aa: CASSDRVLDGYTF; CDR3nt: TGTGCCAGCAGTGATAGGGTATTGGATGGCTACACCTTC
d_gene: .; v_gene: TRBV2; j_gene: TRBJ2-2; abundance: .; CDR3aa: CASSVLGELFF; CDR3nt: TGTGCCAGCAGTGTTCTTGGGGAGCTGTTTTTT
d_gene: .; v_gene: TRBV7-9; j_gene: TRBJ2-1; abundance: few; CDR3aa: CASSPTYNEQFF; CDR3nt: TGTGCCAGCAGCCCCACCTACAATGAGCAGTTCTTC
d_gene: .; v_gene: TRBV19; j_gene: TRBJ2-5; abundance: .; CDR3aa: CASSRQLKETQYF; CDR3nt: TGTGCCAGTAGTCGACAGTTGAAAGAGACCCAGTACTTC
d_gene: .; v_gene: TRBV19; j_gene: TRBJ2-2; abundance: .; CDR3aa: CASSKLTGELFF; CDR3nt: TGTGCCAGTAGTAAGTTGACCGGGGAGCTGTTTTTT
d_gene: TRBD2; v_gene: TRBV6-4; j_gene: TRBJ2-3; abundance: .; CDR3aa: CASMGAGVVLTDTQYF; CDR3nt: TGTGCCAGCATGGGTGCGGGGGTCGTTTTAACAGATACGCAGTATTTT
d_gene: .; v_gene: TRBV7-6; j_gene: TRBJ1-6; abundance: few; CDR3aa: CASSLGTPGDSPLHF; CDR3nt: TGTGCCAGCAGCCTCGGGACCCCGGGGGATTCACCCCTCCACTTT
d_gene: TRBD1; v_gene: TRBV9; j_gene: TRBJ2-7; abundance: .; CDR3aa: CASGQGTYEQYF; CDR3nt: TGTGCCAGCGGACAGGGGACCTACGAGCAGTACTTC
d_gene: .; v_gene: TRBV19; j_gene: TRBJ2-5; abundance: .; CDR3aa: CASSKGRIPSETQYF; CDR3nt: TGTGCCAGTAGTAAGGGACGGATTCCATCGGAGACCCAGTACTTC
d_gene: .; v_gene: TRBV5-4; j_gene: TRBJ1-6; abundance: .; CDR3aa: CASSLQAANSPLHF; CDR3nt: TGTGCCAGCAGCTTGCAGGCCGCCAATTCACCCCTCCACTTT
d_gene: .; v_gene: TRBV19; j_gene: TRBJ1-2; abundance: .; CDR3aa: CASSRTARFGYTF; CDR3nt: TGTGCCAGTAGCAGGACAGCGCGTTTTGGCTACACCTTC
d_gene: .; v_gene: TRBV4-1; j_gene: TRBJ2-3; abundance: .; CDR3aa: CASSQGLRGLTDTQYF; CDR3nt: TGCGCCAGCAGCCAAGGACTACGGGGATTAACAGATACGCAGTATTTT
d_gene: TRBD1; v_gene: TRBV6-4; j_gene: TRBJ2-3; abundance: .; CDR3aa: CASSGTGGADTQYF; CDR3nt: TGTGCCAGCAGTGGGACAGGGGGCGCAGATACGCAGTATTTT
d_gene: TRBD1; v_gene: TRBV6-6; j_gene: TRBJ1-2; abundance: .; CDR3aa: CASSYSPGGTYGYTF; CDR3nt: TGTGCCAGCAGTTATTCGCCAGGGGGAACCTATGGCTACACCTTC
d_gene: TRBD2; v_gene: TRBV7-2; j_gene: TRBJ2-3; abundance: .; CDR3aa: CASSQTSGVTDTQYF; CDR3nt: TGTGCCAGCAGCCAAACTAGCGGGGTTACAGATACGCAGTATTTT
d_gene: .; v_gene: TRBV9; j_gene: TRBJ2-7; abundance: .; CDR3aa: CASSADSYEQYF; CDR3nt: TGTGCCAGCAGTGCCGATTCCTACGAGCAGTACTTC
d_gene: TRBD1; v_gene: TRBV19; j_gene: TRBJ1-2; abundance: .; CDR3aa: CASTTRSSGTGVPYGYTF; CDR3nt: TGTGCCAGTACTACCCGATCCAGTGGGACAGGGGTACCCTATGGCTACACCTTC
d_gene: TRBD1; v_gene: TRBV29-1; j_gene: TRBJ2-7; abundance: .; CDR3aa: CSVEGARDRVYEQYF; CDR3nt: TGCAGCGTTGAAGGGGCCCGGGACAGGGTCTACGAGCAGTACTTC
d_gene: .; v_gene: TRBV18; j_gene: TRBJ2-5; abundance: .; CDR3aa: CASSPRRDSQETQYF; CDR3nt: TGTGCCAGCTCACCACGTAGAGATAGCCAAGAGACCCAGTACTTC
d_gene: .; v_gene: TRBV5-1; j_gene: TRBJ2-3; abundance: .; CDR3aa: CASSFGTGTDTQYF; CDR3nt: TGCGCCAGCAGCTTCGGGACGGGGACAGATACGCAGTATTTT
d_gene: .; v_gene: TRBV7-2; j_gene: TRBJ1-2; abundance: .; CDR3aa: CASSPQLGSYGYTF; CDR3nt: TGTGCCAGCAGCCCCCAGCTGGGTAGCTATGGCTACACCTTC
d_gene: .; v_gene: TRBV11-2; j_gene: TRBJ2-5; abundance: .; CDR3aa: CASTLTRLGPVAGETQYF; CDR3nt: TGTGCCAGCACCTTGACTCGATTGGGCCCAGTGGCGGGGGAGACCCAGTACTTC
d_gene: .; v_gene: TRBV9; j_gene: TRBJ1-4; abundance: .; CDR3aa: CASSVDFRHNEKLFF; CDR3nt: TGTGCCAGCAGCGTAGACTTCCGGCATAATGAAAAACTGTTTTTT
d_gene: .; v_gene: TRBV4-3; j_gene: TRBJ1-1; abundance: .; CDR3aa: CASSQELGSNTEAFF; CDR3nt: TGCGCCAGCAGCCAAGAATTGGGGAGCAACACTGAAGCTTTCTTT
d_gene: .; v_gene: TRBV6-6; j_gene: TRBJ1-2; abundance: .; CDR3aa: CASSDGGGTFGYGYTF; CDR3nt: TGTGCCAGCAGCGATGGGGGTGGGACCTTTGGCTATGGCTACACCTTC
d_gene: TRBD1; v_gene: TRBV5-6; j_gene: TRBJ1-4; abundance: .; CDR3aa: CASSLRTGTLEKLFF; CDR3nt: TGTGCCAGCAGCCTGCGGACAGGGACCTTGGAAAAACTGTTTTTT
d_gene: .; v_gene: TRBV7-6; j_gene: TRBJ1-1; abundance: .; CDR3aa: CASSSGVRNTEAFF; CDR3nt: TGTGCCAGCAGCTCCGGCGTAAGGAACACTGAAGCTTTCTTT
d_gene: .; v_gene: TRBV2; j_gene: TRBJ1-3; abundance: .; CDR3aa: CASNPTALGNTIYF; CDR3nt: TGTGCCAGCAACCCTACAGCGCTTGGAAACACCATATATTTT
d_gene: TRBD1; v_gene: TRBV4-1; j_gene: TRBJ1-2; abundance: .; CDR3aa: CASSPQGVSENYGYTF; CDR3nt: TGCGCCAGCAGCCCTCAGGGGGTCTCGGAGAACTATGGCTACACCTTC
d_gene: .; v_gene: TRBV6-1; j_gene: TRBJ1-2; abundance: .; CDR3aa: CASSAPGIANYGYTF; CDR3nt: TGTGCCAGCAGTGCCCCGGGAATAGCTAACTATGGCTACACCTTC
d_gene: .; v_gene: TRBV4-3; j_gene: TRBJ1-2; abundance: .; CDR3aa: CASSQVPDSFYGYTF; CDR3nt: TGCGCCAGCAGCCAAGTTCCCGACAGTTTCTATGGCTACACCTTC
d_gene: .; v_gene: TRBV27; j_gene: TRBJ2-3; abundance: .; CDR3aa: CASSPPASGWVSTDTQYF; CDR3nt: TGTGCCAGCAGTCCCCCGGCTTCAGGGTGGGTTAGCACAGATACGCAGTATTTT
d_gene: .; v_gene: TRBV5-4; j_gene: TRBJ2-5; abundance: .; CDR3aa: CASSLGTADQETQYF; CDR3nt: TGTGCCAGCAGCTTAGGTACAGCCGACCAAGAGACCCAGTACTTC
d_gene: .; v_gene: TRBV19; j_gene: TRBJ1-1; abundance: .; CDR3aa: CASSARQYTEAFF; CDR3nt: TGTGCCAGTAGTGCGAGACAGTACACTGAAGCTTTCTTT
d_gene: .; v_gene: TRBV5-8; j_gene: TRBJ1-1; abundance: .; CDR3aa: CASSHTLYGTEAFF; CDR3nt: TGTGCCAGCAGCCATACTTTATATGGAACTGAAGCTTTCTTT
d_gene: TRBD2; v_gene: TRBV10-1; j_gene: TRBJ2-3; abundance: .; CDR3aa: CASSESLAGGSTDTQYF; CDR3nt: TGCGCCAGCAGTGAGTCCTTAGCGGGGGGGTCTACAGATACGCAGTATTTT
d_gene: .; v_gene: TRBV7-9; j_gene: TRBJ1-2; abundance: .; CDR3aa: CASSLEGTPAYYGYTF; CDR3nt: TGTGCCAGCAGCTTAGAGGGGACGCCTGCCTACTATGGCTACACCTTC
d_gene: .; v_gene: TRBV5-4; j_gene: TRBJ1-5; abundance: .; CDR3aa: CASSLDGETQHF; CDR3nt: TGTGCCAGCAGCTTGGACGGGGAAACCCAGCATTTT
d_gene: .; v_gene: TRBV28; j_gene: TRBJ1-4; abundance: .; CDR3aa: CASSLTSGATNEKLFF; CDR3nt: TGTGCCAGCAGCCTTACCTCAGGTGCAACTAATGAAAAACTGTTTTTT
d_gene: .; v_gene: TRBV10-1; j_gene: TRBJ1-1; abundance: .; CDR3aa: CASAMGRGTEAFF; CDR3nt: TGCGCCAGCGCCATGGGGCGCGGGACTGAAGCTTTCTTT
d_gene: .; v_gene: TRBV10-1; j_gene: TRBJ2-7; abundance: .; CDR3aa: CASSEGQSYEQYF; CDR3nt: TGCGCCAGCAGTGAGGGACAGTCCTACGAGCAGTACTTC